A selection of T cell receptor beta chains follows, all from one sample in a study of T cells in localized non-small cell lung cancer. Using immunoSEQ multiplex PCR, the repertoire was profiled, and TCRdb retains in-frame clones only, with some absent. The sample lists 50,000 to 70,000 clones, just over 90% seen once, with around 20% in the top ten. The material was peripheral blood, obtained before any cancer treatment. Receptors were obtained from a man between 40 and 70 years old with stage I lung adenocarcinoma. CDR3s include the opening cysteine and the closing phenylalanine or tryptophan. Each record gives: J gene, V gene, D gene, clone size, CDR3 DNA, CDR3 protein. D genes are given only for firm matches. Part of the rows lack a size; the others show once, few, many or a class for expanded clones.

J gene: TRBJ1-1
V gene: TRBV19
D gene: .
clone size: .
CDR3 DNA: TGTGCCAGTAGTTATACCTTGAACACTGAAGCTTTCTTT
CDR3 protein: CASSYTLNTEAFF

J gene: TRBJ2-1
V gene: TRBV5-1
D gene: TRBD1
clone size: .
CDR3 DNA: TGCGCCAGCAGCCCCCGGACAGGGGTTGGGAATGAGCAGTTCTTC
CDR3 protein: CASSPRTGVGNEQFF

J gene: TRBJ1-1
V gene: TRBV27
D gene: .
clone size: few
CDR3 DNA: TGTGCCAGCAGGGGATTCACTGAAGCTTTCTTT
CDR3 protein: CASRGFTEAFF

J gene: TRBJ1-1
V gene: TRBV6-5
D gene: .
clone size: .
CDR3 DNA: TGTGCCAGCAGTCAGGGCGCTCAAGCTTTCTTT
CDR3 protein: CASSQGAQAFF

J gene: TRBJ2-5
V gene: TRBV14
D gene: .
clone size: .
CDR3 DNA: TGTGCCAGCAGCCAAGATCGGAAAGAGACCCAGTACTTC
CDR3 protein: CASSQDRKETQYF

J gene: TRBJ1-5
V gene: TRBV6-5
D gene: TRBD1
clone size: .
CDR3 DNA: TGTGCCAGCAGTACGGACAGGTATAGCAATCAGCCCCAGCATTTT
CDR3 protein: CASSTDRYSNQPQHF

J gene: TRBJ2-7
V gene: TRBV4-1
D gene: .
clone size: once
CDR3 DNA: TGCGCCAGCAGCCAAGAACTAGGGTTTGAGGAGCAGTACTTC
CDR3 protein: CASSQELGFEEQYF

J gene: TRBJ1-1
V gene: TRBV30
D gene: .
clone size: .
CDR3 DNA: TGTGCCTGGAGTGTAAAGCAGGGGCTAGGAGCTTTCTTT
CDR3 protein: CAWSVKQGLGAFF

J gene: TRBJ1-3
V gene: TRBV18
D gene: .
clone size: .
CDR3 DNA: TGTGCCAGCTCACCCTGGGGTTACTCTGGAAACACCATATATTTT
CDR3 protein: CASSPWGYSGNTIYF

J gene: TRBJ2-1
V gene: TRBV6-6
D gene: TRBD1
clone size: .
CDR3 DNA: TGTGCCAGCAGTAAGTTGCCGGGACAGGGTAACAATGAGCAGTTCTTC
CDR3 protein: CASSKLPGQGNNEQFF

J gene: TRBJ2-7
V gene: TRBV9
D gene: TRBD1
clone size: .
CDR3 DNA: TGTGCCAGCAGCGTAGGACAGGGAACCTACGAGCAGTACTTC
CDR3 protein: CASSVGQGTYEQYF

J gene: TRBJ1-4
V gene: TRBV19
D gene: .
clone size: .
CDR3 DNA: TGTGCCAGTAGTATAGGGGGGGTCGGAGAAAAACTGTTTTTT
CDR3 protein: CASSIGGVGEKLFF

J gene: TRBJ2-1
V gene: TRBV28
D gene: TRBD1
clone size: .
CDR3 DNA: TGTGCCAGCAGTCCCGGGACAGGGGGCTACAATGAGCAGTTCTTC
CDR3 protein: CASSPGTGGYNEQFF

J gene: TRBJ2-3
V gene: TRBV19
D gene: TRBD1
clone size: .
CDR3 DNA: TGTGCCAGTAGTAGGAGACAGGGGTTCGTGACAGATACGCAGTATTTT
CDR3 protein: CASSRRQGFVTDTQYF

J gene: TRBJ1-4
V gene: TRBV7-9
D gene: .
clone size: .
CDR3 DNA: TGTGCCAGCAGCTCGTCTGCCACCCGTGAAAAACTGTTTTTT
CDR3 protein: CASSSSATREKLFF

J gene: TRBJ2-1
V gene: TRBV7-6
D gene: .
clone size: few
CDR3 DNA: TGTGCCAGCAGCTCAACAGGGAACGAGCAGTTCTTC
CDR3 protein: CASSSTGNEQFF

J gene: TRBJ2-1
V gene: TRBV27
D gene: TRBD2
clone size: .
CDR3 DNA: TGTGCCAGCAGTTTAGGGGGGACTAGCGGTGAGCAGTTCTTC
CDR3 protein: CASSLGGTSGEQFF

J gene: TRBJ2-5
V gene: TRBV7-7
D gene: .
clone size: .
CDR3 DNA: TGTGCTAGCAGCCTCTTTAGCGGACAAAGGGGAGAGACCCAGTACTTC
CDR3 protein: CASSLFSGQRGETQYF

J gene: TRBJ2-1
V gene: TRBV28
D gene: .
clone size: .
CDR3 DNA: TGTGCCAGCAGTTTAGGCCGATACAATGAGCAGTTCTTC
CDR3 protein: CASSLGRYNEQFF

J gene: TRBJ2-5
V gene: TRBV10-2
D gene: .
clone size: .
CDR3 DNA: TGCGCCAGCAGTGAACAGCAAGAGACCCAGTACTTC
CDR3 protein: CASSEQQETQYF

J gene: TRBJ2-7
V gene: TRBV28
D gene: TRBD2
clone size: .
CDR3 DNA: TGTGCCAGCAGTTTTTTCAGCGGGGCCGCCTACGAGCAGTACTTC
CDR3 protein: CASSFFSGAAYEQYF

J gene: TRBJ2-7
V gene: TRBV19
D gene: .
clone size: .
CDR3 DNA: TGTGCCTTTCGTCGGGTCCGGACAGCTTCCTACGAGCAGTACTTC
CDR3 protein: CAFRRVRTASYEQYF